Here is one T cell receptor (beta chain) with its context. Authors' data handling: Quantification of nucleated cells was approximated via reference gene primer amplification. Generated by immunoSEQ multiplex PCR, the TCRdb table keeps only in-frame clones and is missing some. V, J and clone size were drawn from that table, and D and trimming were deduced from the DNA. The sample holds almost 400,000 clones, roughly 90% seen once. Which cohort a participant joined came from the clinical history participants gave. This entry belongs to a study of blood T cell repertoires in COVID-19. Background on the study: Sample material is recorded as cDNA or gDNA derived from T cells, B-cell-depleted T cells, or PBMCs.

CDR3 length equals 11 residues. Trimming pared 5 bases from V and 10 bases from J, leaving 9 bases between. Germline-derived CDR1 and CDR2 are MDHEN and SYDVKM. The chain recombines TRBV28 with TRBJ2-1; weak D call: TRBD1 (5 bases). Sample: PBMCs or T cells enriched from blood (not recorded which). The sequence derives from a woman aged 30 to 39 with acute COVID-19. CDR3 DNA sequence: TGTGCCAGCAGTACTTACAGGGAGCAGTTCTTC. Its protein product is CASSTYREQFF.